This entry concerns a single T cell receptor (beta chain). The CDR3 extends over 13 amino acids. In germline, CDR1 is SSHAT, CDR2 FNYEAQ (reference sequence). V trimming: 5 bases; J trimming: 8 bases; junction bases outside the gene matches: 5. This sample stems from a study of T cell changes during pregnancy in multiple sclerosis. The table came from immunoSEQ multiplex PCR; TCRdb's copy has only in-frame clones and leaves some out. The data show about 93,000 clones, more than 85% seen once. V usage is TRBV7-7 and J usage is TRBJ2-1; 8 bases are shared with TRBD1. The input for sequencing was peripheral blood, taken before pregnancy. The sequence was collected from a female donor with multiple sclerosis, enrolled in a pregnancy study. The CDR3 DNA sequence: TGTGCCAGCAGCACCGACAGGGGTGATGAGCAGTTCTTC. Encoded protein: CASSTDRGDEQFF.